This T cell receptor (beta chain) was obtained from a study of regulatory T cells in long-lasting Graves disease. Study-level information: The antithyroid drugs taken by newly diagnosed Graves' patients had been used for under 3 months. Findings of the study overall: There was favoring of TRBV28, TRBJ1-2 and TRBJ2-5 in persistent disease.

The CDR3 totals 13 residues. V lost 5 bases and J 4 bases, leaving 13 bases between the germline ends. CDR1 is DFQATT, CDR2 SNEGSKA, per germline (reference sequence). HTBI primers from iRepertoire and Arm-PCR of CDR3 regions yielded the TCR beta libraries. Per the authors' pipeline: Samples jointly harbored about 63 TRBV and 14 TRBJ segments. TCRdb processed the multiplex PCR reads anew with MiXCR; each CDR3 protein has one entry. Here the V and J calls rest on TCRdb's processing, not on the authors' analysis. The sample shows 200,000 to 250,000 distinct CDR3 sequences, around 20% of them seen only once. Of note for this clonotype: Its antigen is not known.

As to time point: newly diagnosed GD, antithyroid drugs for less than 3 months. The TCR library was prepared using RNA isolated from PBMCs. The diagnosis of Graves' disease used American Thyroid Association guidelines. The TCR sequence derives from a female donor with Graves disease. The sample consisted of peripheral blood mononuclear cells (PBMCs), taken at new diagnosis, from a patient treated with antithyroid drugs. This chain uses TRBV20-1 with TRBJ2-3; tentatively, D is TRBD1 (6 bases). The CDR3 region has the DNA TGCAGTGCTCCGACAGGAGGTGCAGATACGCAGTATTTT. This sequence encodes CSAPTGGADTQYF.